Listed here are 20 T cell receptor beta chains from one sample, sequenced in a study of tumor-infiltrating lymphocytes in primary liver carcinoma. Starting material for RNA and DNA co-extraction consisted of about 19-32 mg of unsorted bulk tissue. Starting material of 400 to 600 ng total RNA yielded TCR beta cDNA via a constant-region primer. Three nested multiplex PCR rounds, a slightly modified ARM-PCR, produced the libraries for TCR beta. The first two PCR rounds used TRBV1-TRBV30 forward primers with a C-beta reverse primer, around 10 cycles each. MiXCR was run by TCRdb on the multiplex PCR reads, yielding one entry per CDR3 protein. The sample has around 81,000 distinct CDR3 sequences, 71% seen once. Sequenced sample: liver tumor tissue from sampling region 4. Subset meaning: tumor region T4, right-lateral pole. These receptors came from a woman between 55 and 75 years old with primary liver carcinoma and hepatitis B virus infection.

The genes are TRBV6-5 and TRBJ1-1; no firm D call. Germline V lookup: CDR1 MNHEY, CDR2 SVGAGI. The CDR3 has 13 residues. Trimming stripped 8 bases from V and 6 bases from J, with 16 bases between. CDR3 sequence: CASRSPDVAEAFF. CDR3 in DNA: TGTGCCAGCCGTTCCCCCGACGTCGCTGAAGCTTTCTTT.

In regard to this clonotype: Mismatch with germline at one junction end may stem from a read error. This sequence joins TRBV29-1 and TRBJ2-6; 10 nucleotides align to TRBD1. CDR1 and CDR2 from the germline V gene are SQVTM and ANQGSEA. The CDR3 has 16 residues. Written as DNA, the CDR3 is TGTAGCGTTGAGACAGGGGGCCCCTCTGGGGCCAACGTCCTGGCTTTC. Translation: CSVETGGPSGANVLAF.

On this clonotype: The germline gene is not matched at one end of the junction; a read error may be the cause. The V and J genes are TRBV29-1 and TRBJ2-1; TRBD1 might be the D (6 bases). Looked up from germline, CDR1 is SQVTM and CDR2 is ANQGSEA. The CDR3 length is 12 residues. Here the CDR3 DNA reads TGCAGCGTTGGGGGGCAGGGAAATGAGCGGTTCTTC. This gives the protein CSVGGQGNERFF.

The chain combines TRBV28 with TRBJ2-3, with D perhaps matching TRBD1 (5 bases). CDR3 length: 15 amino acids. Trimming stripped 6 bases from V and 5 bases from J, with 18 bases between. Germline loops: CDR1 MDHEN, CDR2 SYDVKM. The CDR3 nucleotides read TGTGCCAGCAGCTTACGGGCAGGGTGGATAGATACGCAGTATTTT. It translates to CASSLRAGWIDTQYF.

As concerns this clonotype: One end of the junction is discordant with germline, which a read error may explain. CDR3 nucleotide sequence: TGTGCCTGCAGTTACTACAATGAGCAGTTCTTC. This sequence encodes CACSYYNEQFF. This chain connects TRBV6-2 or TRBV6-3 to TRBJ2-1, with no clear D. CDR1 and CDR2 from the germline V gene are MNHEY and SVGEGT. CDR3 length: 11 amino acids.

The sample holds one count of this clonotype. The chain couples TRBV7-3 to TRBJ1-1, with D hard to call. The CDR3 runs to 12 residues. Germline-derived CDR1 and CDR2 are SGHTA and FQGTGA. CDR3 region: CVTIIGRSEAFF. DNA of the CDR3: TGTGTCACCATAATAGGAAGGAGTGAAGCTTTCTTT.

With regard to this clonotype: At one boundary the junction diverges from the germline segment, which might be a read error. V and J are TRBV12-3 or TRBV12-4 and TRBJ2-5, with 8 bases fitting TRBD2. The CDR3 is 16 residues long. The CDR3 coding sequence is TGTGCCGGCAGTTCCACTAACGGGAGGGCCGGGGAGACCCAGTACTTC. The encoded protein is CAGSSTNGRAGETQYF.

Concerning this clonotype itself: Its ends do not fully match the called genes, so a read error is possible. This chain joins TRBV5-6 and TRBJ1-3; D is uncertain. The CDR3 extends over 16 amino acids. From germline, CDR1 is SGHDT and CDR2 YYEEEE. CDR3 region: CVSSLWMRGTGNTTYF. The CDR3 DNA sequence: TGTGTCAGCAGCCTCTGGATGCGGGGTACTGGAAACACCACATATTTT.

The CDR3 spells CASTSRVWTEAFF. In nucleotides, the CDR3 is TGTGCCAGCACCAGTCGCGTGTGGACTGAAGCTTTCTTT. The chain employs TRBV25-1 and TRBJ1-1; D gene uncertain. Trimming shortened V by 7 bases and J by 5 bases, and 14 bases separated the two germline ends. From germline, CDR1 is MGHDK and CDR2 SYGVNS. This CDR3 is built from 13 residues.

With regard to this clonotype: Relative to the germline gene, one junction end is altered; a read error may explain this. V gene TRBV7-3 combines with J gene TRBJ2-2; the D gene could be TRBD1 or TRBD2 (5 bases each). Germline CDR1 SGHTA, CDR2 FQGTGA. The CDR3 contains 15 residues. The CDR3 nucleotides are TGTGCCAGCAGCTCCGACAGCCTTGGCACCGGGGAGCTGTCTTTT. It yields the protein CASSSDSLGTGELSF.

In the case of this clonotype: At one boundary the junction diverges from the germline segment, which might be a read error. This chain uses TRBV11-2 with TRBJ2-7, with D hard to call. Germline CDR1 is SGHAT and CDR2 is FQNNGV. CDR3 length: 11 residues. The CDR3 sequence: CTSSFRYEQYF. The CDR3 region has the DNA TGTACCAGCAGTTTCCGATACGAGCAGTACTTC. Together with reference TRBV11-2 and TRBJ2-7, the CDR3 gives the full variable domain: EAGVAQSPRYKIIEKRQSVAFWCNPISGHATLYWYQQILGQGPKLLIQFQNNGVVDDSQLPKDRFSAERLKGVDSTLKIQPAKLEDSAVYLCTSSFRYEQYFGPGTRLTVT.

Comments on this clonotype: A junction boundary mismatches the germline segment, possibly from a read error. This chain connects TRBV6-6 to TRBJ1-5, with D uncertain. This CDR3 is 15 amino acids long. Germline loops: CDR1 MNHNY, CDR2 SVGAGI (reference sequence). CDR3 sequence: CASNYGGSSSQPQHF. CDR3 in DNA: TGTGCCAGCAATTACGGTGGATCTAGCAGTCAGCCCCAGCATTTT.

Of note for this clonotype: This may be a read error, as it is one base from a much larger clone. The rearrangement uses TRBV24-1 and TRBJ2-1, with 7 bases lining up with TRBD1. The V and J ends lost 9 bases and 4 bases, in that order; junction bases with no gene match: 5. CDR1 and CDR2 from the germline V gene are KGHDR and SFDVKD. CDR3 length: 13 residues. The DNA of the CDR3 is TGTGCCACCGGGACAGTGGGGTACAATGAGCAGTTCTTC. Amino acid sequence: CATGTVGYNEQFF.

Turning to this clonotype: A read error may account for a junction end that differs from germline. The chain joins TRBV28 to TRBJ2-3; D could derive from TRBD1 or TRBD2 (5 bases each). CDR1 and CDR2 from the germline V gene are MDHEN and SYDVKM. This CDR3 is built from 15 residues. CDR3 sequence: CASVGRGEATDTQYF. DNA for the CDR3: TGTGCCAGCGTGGGAAGGGGAGAGGCCACAGATACACAGTATTTT.

About this clonotype: A junction boundary mismatches the germline segment, possibly from a read error. V usage is TRBV12-3 or TRBV12-4 and J usage is TRBJ1-5; 9 nucleotides match TRBD1. This CDR3 contains 15 residues. The CDR3 DNA reads TGTGCCAGCAGTCCCGGGACAGGGTGCAATCAGCCTCAGCATTTT. Translating gives CASSPGTGCNQPQHF.

This clonotype appeared a single time. It is likely a read error, because the conserved phenylalanine at the end of the CDR3 is missing. The chain links TRBV6-2 or TRBV6-3 to TRBJ2-1, with D perhaps matching TRBD2 (6 bases). This CDR3 has 13 amino acids. Germline V gene sequence: CDR1 MNHEY, CDR2 SVGEGT. With 11 bases removed from V and 5 bases from J, the gap between germline ends came to 16 bases. In DNA form, the CDR3 reads TGTGCCTGCGGGGTGACTGCAAACAATGAGCAGTTCCTC. Its translation: CACGVTANNEQFL.

As concerns this clonotype: It may be a read error: a sequence one base away is much more abundant. V is TRBV24-1 and J is TRBJ2-1; 11 bases align to TRBD2. CDR1 KGHDR and CDR2 SFDVKD come from the germline V gene. The trim removed 2 bases at V and 9 bases at J, leaving 5 bases unmatched. This CDR3 is 15 amino acids long. CDR3 residues: CATSDSGTSGPEQFF. The CDR3 coding sequence is TGTGCCACCAGTGATTCGGGGACTAGCGGTCCTGAGCAGTTCTTC.

The chain employs TRBV28 and TRBJ2-7; no clear D gene. The CDR3 spans 18 residues. V dropped 1 base and J dropped 4 bases, with 23 bases sitting between them. Per the germline V gene, CDR1 is MDHEN and CDR2 is SYDVKM. CDR3 region: CASSLFQVGLGRSYEQYF. The DNA for the CDR3 is TGTGCCAGCAGTTTATTTCAAGTCGGATTGGGTAGAAGTTACGAGCAGTACTTC.

With respect to this clonotype: The junction and the germline gene differ at one end; a read error may be behind it. The rearrangement uses TRBV11-2 and TRBJ2-1; TRBD2 might be the D (5 bases). CDR1 SGHAT and CDR2 FQNNGV come from the germline V gene. This CDR3 is 15 amino acids long. The CDR3 protein is CASTLPGLRDNEQFF. CDR3 nucleotides: TGTGCCAGCACCTTACCGGGATTACGGGACAATGAGCAGTTCTTC. The full variable domain, completed using reference TRBV11-2 and TRBJ2-1, is EAGVAQSPRYKIIEKRQSVAFWCNPISGHATLYWYQQILGQGPKLLIQFQNNGVVDDSQLPKDRFSAERLKGVDSTLKIQPAKLEDSAVYLCASTLPGLRDNEQFFGPGTRLTVL.

Notes on this clonotype: A read error is likely, as this CDR3 ends without the conserved phenylalanine or tryptophan. The chain combines TRBV11-2 with TRBJ1-1; unclear D gene. The germline V gene encodes CDR1 SGHAT and CDR2 FQNNGV. This CDR3 comprises 15 residues. The CDR3 DNA reads TGTGCCGGCAGCCGAATCATGGGCGGGAACACTGAAGCTTTCTTG. Translating gives CAGSRIMGGNTEAFL.